This is a list of T cell receptor beta chains from one sample in a study of CD8 T cells in ankylosing spondylitis. Each CDR3 protein gets one entry after TCRdb re-called the 5' RACE reads with MiXCR. The sample consists of about 350,000 distinct CDR3 sequences, approximately 22% of them appearing once. Material for sequencing was blood, either unsorted or a sorted T cell fraction (not recorded which). These receptors came from a male donor with ankylosing spondylitis or in good health (not recorded which). The CDR3 runs from the conserved cysteine through the conserved F or W. D genes are given only for firm matches. Not all rows give a size; the values are once, few, many and, for expanded clones, a class.

J: TRBJ1-1; V: TRBV12-3/TRBV12-4; D: .; size: many; CDR3: CASSLGLPDEAFF; DNA: TGTGCCAGCAGTTTGGGGTTGCCGGACGAAGCTTTCTTT
J: TRBJ1-3; V: TRBV13; D: .; size: few; CDR3: CASKILGSGNTIYF; DNA: TGTGCCAGCAAAATTTTGGGATCTGGAAACACCATATATTTT
J: TRBJ2-1; V: TRBV7-3; D: .; size: few; CDR3: CASSLTGEGTVYNEQFF; DNA: TGTGCCAGCAGCTTAACCGGTGAGGGGACTGTCTACAATGAGCAGTTCTTC
J: TRBJ2-1; V: TRBV7-2; D: TRBD1; size: .; CDR3: CATPRGLEQFF; DNA: TGTGCCACCCCGAGGGGGCTTGAGCAGTTCTTC
J: TRBJ2-1; V: TRBV4-1; D: .; size: few; CDR3: CASSHDRFSYNEQFF; DNA: TGCGCCAGCAGCCACGACAGGTTCTCCTACAATGAGCAGTTCTTC
J: TRBJ2-2; V: TRBV29-1; D: TRBD1; size: .; CDR3: CSVEEAGGATGELFF; DNA: TGCAGCGTTGAAGAGGCAGGGGGCGCAACCGGGGAGCTGTTTTTT
J: TRBJ2-2; V: TRBV12-3/TRBV12-4; D: .; size: few; CDR3: CASSPSVDVGELFF; DNA: TGTGCCAGCAGTCCTTCTGTGGACGTCGGGGAGCTGTTTTTT
J: TRBJ2-1; V: TRBV7-9; D: .; size: .; CDR3: CASSKGGTYNEQFF; DNA: TGTGCCAGCAGCAAGGGGGGAACCTACAATGAGCAGTTCTTC
J: TRBJ2-2; V: TRBV29-1; D: .; size: few; CDR3: CSVDPRGSGELFF; DNA: TGCAGCGTTGACCCCAGGGGCTCCGGGGAGCTGTTTTTT
J: TRBJ2-1; V: TRBV7-9; D: TRBD2; size: few; CDR3: CASSLAFGAGDYNEQFF; DNA: TGTGCCAGCAGCTTAGCTTTTGGAGCGGGGGACTACAATGAGCAGTTCTTC
J: TRBJ2-3; V: TRBV7-2; D: TRBD2; size: few; CDR3: CASSFRRGGVPDTQYF; DNA: TGTGCCAGCAGCTTTCGGCGGGGGGGAGTTCCAGATACGCAGTATTTT
J: TRBJ2-1; V: TRBV24-1; D: .; size: .; CDR3: CATSDLGENRDEQFF; DNA: TGTGCCACCAGTGATTTGGGGGAAAATAGGGATGAGCAGTTCTTC
J: TRBJ2-7; V: TRBV7-9; D: .; size: .; CDR3: CASSPPFGNEQYF; DNA: TGTGCCAGCAGCCCACCCTTTGGGAACGAGCAGTACTTC
J: TRBJ1-2; V: TRBV27; D: TRBD1; size: .; CDR3: CASSPRQGYGYGYTF; DNA: TGTGCCAGCAGTCCCAGACAGGGTTACGGCTATGGCTACACCTTC
J: TRBJ2-7; V: TRBV20-1; D: .; size: few; CDR3: CSARPESSYEQYF; DNA: TGCAGTGCTAGACCAGAAAGCTCCTACGAGCAGTACTTC
J: TRBJ2-1; V: TRBV29-1; D: TRBD1; size: few; CDR3: CSVEVVDRVYNEQFF; DNA: TGCAGCGTTGAAGTGGTAGACAGGGTCTACAATGAGCAGTTCTTC
J: TRBJ2-7; V: TRBV29-1; D: .; size: few; CDR3: CSALGNSYEQYF; DNA: TGCAGCGCCTTGGGAAACAGCTACGAGCAGTACTTC
J: TRBJ2-7; V: TRBV6-1; D: .; size: .; CDR3: CASSEVGDSYEQYF; DNA: TGTGCCAGCAGTGAAGTTGGGGACTCCTACGAGCAGTACTTC
J: TRBJ2-1; V: TRBV5-1; D: .; size: few; CDR3: CASSAPPRGQFF; DNA: TGCGCCAGCAGTGCCCCCCCGAGGGGGCAGTTCTTC
J: TRBJ2-2; V: TRBV24-1; D: TRBD1; size: few; CDR3: CATSDRDRGNTGELFF; DNA: TGTGCCACCAGTGACCGGGACAGGGGAAACACCGGGGAGCTGTTTTTT
J: TRBJ2-3; V: TRBV12-3/TRBV12-4; D: TRBD1; size: few; CDR3: CASSPDRGQADTQYF; DNA: TGTGCCAGCAGTCCCGACAGGGGGCAGGCAGATACGCAGTATTTT
J: TRBJ2-4; V: TRBV20-1; D: .; size: few; CDR3: CSASPLGLWADF; DNA: TGCAGTGCTAGTCCCCTGGGACTCTGGGCGGACTTC
J: TRBJ2-1; V: TRBV7-2; D: .; size: .; CDR3: CASSLGVFF; DNA: TGTGCCAGCAGCCTTGGGGTGTTCTTC
J: TRBJ2-5; V: TRBV20-1; D: .; size: once; CDR3: CSARDRGVLGLQETQYF; DNA: TGCAGTGCTAGAGATCGAGGGGTTCTGGGGCTACAAGAGACCCAGTACTTC
J: TRBJ2-7; V: TRBV20-1; D: .; size: .; CDR3: CSARAFGTLTYEQYF; DNA: TGCAGTGCTAGAGCATTCGGGACACTTACCTACGAGCAGTACTTC
J: TRBJ2-7; V: TRBV5-6; D: TRBD1; size: .; CDR3: CASSWGTGPSYEQYF; DNA: TGTGCCAGCAGCTGGGGGACAGGGCCCTCCTACGAGCAGTACTTC
J: TRBJ2-7; V: TRBV24-1; D: .; size: few; CDR3: CATSDSKNYEQYF; DNA: TGTGCCACCAGTGACTCGAAAAACTACGAGCAGTACTTC